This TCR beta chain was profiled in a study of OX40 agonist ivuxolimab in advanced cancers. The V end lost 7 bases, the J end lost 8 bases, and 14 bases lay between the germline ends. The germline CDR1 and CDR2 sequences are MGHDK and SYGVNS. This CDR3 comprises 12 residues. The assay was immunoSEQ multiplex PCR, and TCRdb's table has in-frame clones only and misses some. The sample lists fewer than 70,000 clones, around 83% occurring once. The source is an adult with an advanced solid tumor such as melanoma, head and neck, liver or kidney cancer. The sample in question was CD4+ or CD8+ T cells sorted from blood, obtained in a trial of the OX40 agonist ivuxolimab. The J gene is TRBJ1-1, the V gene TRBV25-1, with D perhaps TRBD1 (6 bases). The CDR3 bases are TGTGCCAGCAAAATACAGGGAACCGAAGCTTTCTTT. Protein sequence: CASKIQGTEAFF. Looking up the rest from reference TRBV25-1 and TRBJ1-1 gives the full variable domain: EADIYQTPRYLVIGTGKKITLECSQTMGHDKMYWYQQDPGMELHLIHYSYGVNSTEKGDLSSESTVSRIRTEHFPLTLESARPSHTSQYLCASKIQGTEAFFGQGTRLTVV.